These T cell receptor beta chains were read from a single sample in a study of blood T cell repertoires in COVID-19. Produced via immunoSEQ multiplex PCR; TCRdb's table is partial and in-frame only. Altogether 200,000 or so clones are present, 75% to 90% being singletons, with the ten largest covering 2.5% to 3.5%. The sequencing input was peripheral blood. The receptors shown here come from a man in his sixties with acute or convalescent COVID-19. CDR3s include the opening cysteine and the closing phenylalanine or tryptophan. D genes are given only for firm matches. Clone size is given for some rows only: seen once, a few or many times, or a class if the clone is expanded.

V	J	length	D	size	DNA	CDR3
TRBV28	TRBJ1-2	15	NA	NA	TGTGCCAGCAGCCGAGCCCCAGGGGAATGGTATGGCTACACCTTC	CASSRAPGEWYGYTF
TRBV28	TRBJ2-7	15	TRBD2	NA	TGTGCCAGCAGTTTAGTTACTAGCGGGAGATACGAGCAGTACTTC	CASSLVTSGRYEQYF
TRBV7-2	TRBJ2-7	14	NA	few	TGTGCCAGCAGCTTATTCGTCGGCGGGTACGAGCAGTACTTC	CASSLFVGGYEQYF
TRBV7-2	TRBJ2-1	15	NA	few	TGTGCCAGCAGCTCCCCCCCCGGTGGTTACAATGAGCAGTTCTTC	CASSSPPGGYNEQFF
TRBV11-2	TRBJ2-1	16	TRBD1	NA	TGTGCCAGCAGGCCGATCCCGGGACAGATCTACAATGAGCAGTTCTTC	CASRPIPGQIYNEQFF
TRBV27	TRBJ2-2	14	NA	few	TGTGCCAGCAGCCCAAGGCCAGGTACCGGGGAGCTGTTTTTT	CASSPRPGTGELFF
TRBV5-1	TRBJ1-6	16	TRBD1	NA	TGCGCCAGCAGCTTGGGGGGACAGACATATAATTCACCCCTCCACTTT	CASSLGGQTYNSPLHF
TRBV5-6	TRBJ2-2	16	TRBD1	once	TGTGCCAGCAGCTCCCTGGGACAGGGAAGGGGCGGGGAGCTGTTTTTT	CASSSLGQGRGGELFF
TRBV30	TRBJ2-3	14	NA	NA	TGTGCCTGGAGTGTAGGGGGAGTAACAGATACGCAGTATTTT	CAWSVGGVTDTQYF
TRBV6-5	TRBJ2-1	15	TRBD2	NA	TGTGCCAGCAGTCAGCTAGCGGGAGTGATCGATGAGCAGTTCTTC	CASSQLAGVIDEQFF
TRBV28	TRBJ2-7	16	TRBD1	NA	TGTGCCAGCAGTTTTGGGGGGACAGGACCCTCCTACGAGCAGTACTTC	CASSFGGTGPSYEQYF
TRBV28	TRBJ1-5	17	TRBD1	NA	TGTGCCAGCAGACTACGACAGGGTTTAACGGCCAATCAGCCCCAGCATTTT	CASRLRQGLTANQPQHF
TRBV6-5	TRBJ2-1	15	NA	NA	TGTGCCAGCAGTCCCCGGAGAGGGTTAAGGAATGAGCAGTTCTTC	CASSPRRGLRNEQFF
TRBV9	TRBJ1-2	15	TRBD1	NA	TGTGCCAGCAGCGTAGGAATTAACAGGGGGGATGGCTACACCTTC	CASSVGINRGDGYTF